A single sample gave rise to the 11 T cell receptor beta chains below, sequenced in a study of post-analysis software for immune sequencing data. Tagging with unique molecular identifiers was a feature of the TCR beta cDNA libraries. TCRdb ran MiXCR on the PCR reads and lists one entry per CDR3 protein. This table has hundreds of thousands of distinct CDR3 sequences, roughly 36% appearing once. Findings and caveats of the study: The study found TRBV5-6, TRBV5-1 and TRBV20-1 among roughly 5 TRBV segments more frequent in patients than controls.

Their antigens are not known. The source material was blood. The receptors come from a girl aged 5-17 years with multiple sclerosis.

The chain links TRBV3-1 to TRBJ2-5; no firm D call. V was clipped by 4 bases and J by 9 bases, with 12 bases between them. The length of the CDR3 is 12 residues. Germline V gene sequence: CDR1 LGHDT, CDR2 YNNKEL (reference sequence). The CDR3, as DNA: TGTGCCAGCAGCCGACTTCAAAATCCCCAGTACTTC. As protein: CASSRLQNPQYF.

There are a few counts of this clonotype. V is TRBV4-1 and J is TRBJ1-4, with a weak D call TRBD1 (5 bases). Germline lookup yields CDR1 MGHRA and CDR2 YSYEKL. Trimming cost V 2 bases and J 1 base, with 17 bases left between them. The CDR3 is 18 residues long. CDR3: CASSQPNSGEGTNEKLFF. Here the CDR3 DNA reads TGCGCCAGCAGCCAACCCAATTCGGGGGAGGGAACTAATGAAAAACTGTTTTTT.

The V call is TRBV25-1, the J call TRBJ2-1, with D maybe TRBD2 (6 bases). CDR1 and CDR2 from the germline V gene are MGHDK and SYGVNS. The CDR3 is 18 residues long. The germline V and J ends were trimmed by 6 bases and 1 base, with 22 bases remaining between them. This CDR3 reads CASSQGGYGVGSYNEQFF. Written as DNA, the CDR3 is TGTGCCAGCAGCCAAGGAGGGTACGGGGTAGGTTCCTACAATGAGCAGTTCTTC. Complete variable domain (other parts from reference TRBV25-1 and TRBJ2-1): EADIYQTPRYLVIGTGKKITLECSQTMGHDKMYWYQQDPGMELHLIHYSYGVNSTEKGDLSSESTVSRIRTEHFPLTLESARPSHTSQYLCASSQGGYGVGSYNEQFFGPGTRLTVL.

The chain employs TRBV5-1 and TRBJ1-1; TRBD1 matches 10 bases. The CDR3 totals 15 residues. CDR1 and CDR2 (germline): SGHRS, YFSETQ. V dropped 4 bases and J dropped 3; count of bases not matched to a gene: 6. For the CDR3, the DNA is TGCGCCAGCAGCCCGGGACAGGGGCGGGACACTGAAGCTTTCTTT. This sequence encodes CASSPGQGRDTEAFF.

V and J are TRBV7-9 and TRBJ1-2; 8 bases agree with TRBD1. The germline gives CDR1 SEHNR, CDR2 FQNEAQ (reference sequence). The CDR3 is 14 amino acids. Trimming cost V 5 bases and J 8 bases; bases outside gene matches: 10. CDR3 DNA: TGTGCCAGCAGCCCCCCTCAGGGGGCCGGGGGCTACACCTTC. This translates into CASSPPQGAGGYTF.

V is TRBV24-1 and J is TRBJ2-3; D might be TRBD1 (7 bases). From germline, CDR1 is KGHDR and CDR2 SFDVKD. The CDR3 covers 15 residues. V was pared by 5 bases and J by 5 bases, with 16 bases between. The CDR3 reads CATSAGGTSGDTQYF. The CDR3 DNA sequence: TGTGCCACCAGTGCAGGGGGGACCTCCGGAGATACGCAGTATTTT.

The chain has TRBV6-6 and TRBJ2-6, with D possibly being TRBD1 (5 bases). This CDR3 is 14 amino acids long. V was pared by 2 bases and J by 4 bases, with 6 bases between. Germline V CDR1 and CDR2: MNHNY, SVGAGI (reference sequence). In nucleotides, the CDR3 is TGTGCCAGCAGTTACCGGACAGGGGCCAACGTCCTGACTTTC. Its protein product is CASSYRTGANVLTF.

The chain couples TRBV11-2 to TRBJ2-7; possible D gene TRBD1, 5 bases. The CDR3 has 16 residues. Trimming removed 4 bases from V and 12 bases from J, with 28 bases in between. CDR1 and CDR2 from the germline V gene are SGHAT and FQNNGV. The CDR3 loop reads CASSSYPQGRQETRYF. CDR3 bases: TGTGCCAGCAGCTCCTACCCTCAGGGCCGTCAAGAGACCCGGTACTTC.

The table lists this clonotype with many counts. The chain couples TRBV4-3 to TRBJ2-1; tentative D call: TRBD2 (6 bases). Trimming shortened V by 4 bases and J by 0 bases, and 10 bases separated the two germline ends. CDR3 length: 15 residues. CDR1 and CDR2 (germline): LGHNA, YSLEER. CDR3 in amino acids: CASSPRGSSYNEQFF. The CDR3 coding sequence is TGCGCCAGCAGCCCCCGGGGGAGCTCCTACAATGAGCAGTTCTTC.

This sequence joins TRBV29-1 and TRBJ2-7, with D hard to call. The CDR3 runs 11 residues. Germline values: CDR1 SQVTM, CDR2 ANQGSEA. Trimming removed 4 bases from V and 2 bases from J, with 6 bases in between. The chain's CDR3 is CSVGDPYEQYF. The CDR3 nucleotides read TGCAGCGTTGGGGATCCCTACGAGCAGTACTTC.

This clonotype came up a few times. V is TRBV5-1 and J is TRBJ2-7; TRBD2 aligns across 8 bases. Germline CDR1 and CDR2: SGHRS and YFSETQ. The V and J ends lost 3 bases and 5 bases, in that order; junction bases with no gene match: 10. CDR3 length: 15 amino acids. CDR3 in DNA: TGCGCCAGCAGCTACGCGGGGGGCACGAGCGACGAGCAGTACTTC. As protein: CASSYAGGTSDEQYF.